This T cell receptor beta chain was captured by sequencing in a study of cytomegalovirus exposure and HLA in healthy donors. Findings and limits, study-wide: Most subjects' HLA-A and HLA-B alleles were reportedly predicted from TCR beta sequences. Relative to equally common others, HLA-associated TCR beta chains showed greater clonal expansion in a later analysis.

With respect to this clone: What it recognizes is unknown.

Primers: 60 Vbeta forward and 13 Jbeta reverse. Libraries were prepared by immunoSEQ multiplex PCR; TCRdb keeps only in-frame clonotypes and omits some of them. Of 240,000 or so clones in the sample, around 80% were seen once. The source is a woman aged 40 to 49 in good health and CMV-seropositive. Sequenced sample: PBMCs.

In DNA, the CDR3 is TGTGCTAGTGCCACCCCGGGAGGCGATTATAGCAATCAGCCCCAGCATTTT. This gives the protein CASATPGGDYSNQPQHF. The V and J genes are TRBV12-5 and TRBJ1-5; D gene unclear. The CDR3 loop spans 17 amino acids. Trimming pared 7 bases from V and 0 bases from J, leaving 19 bases between. Germline-derived CDR1 and CDR2 are LGHNT and FRNRAP.